The rows below give T cell receptor beta chains drawn from one sample of a study of T-cell reconstitution after alpha-beta-depleted transplantation in children. TCRdb called the PCR reads again in MiXCR, with one record for every CDR3 protein. The table has 330,000 or so distinct CDR3 sequences, over 7.5% seen once; the top ten hold about 8.2%. Here the sequenced sample was peripheral blood, taken 360 days after TCRalphabeta/CD19-depleted stem cell transplant. The receptors were sampled from a female patient between 2 and 10 years old who had a stem cell transplant for Fanconi anemia, so the T cells may come from the graft donor. CDR3s include the opening cysteine and the closing phenylalanine or tryptophan. D genes are given only for firm matches. Not all rows give a size; the values are once, few, many and, for expanded clones, a class.

d_call,j_call,clone_size,v_call,cdr3_length,cdr3_nt,cdr3_aa
TRBD2,TRBJ2-5,many,TRBV9,14,TGTGCCAGCAGCGTAGCGGGGGGGCTGGAGACCCAGTACTTC,CASSVAGGLETQYF
TRBD1,TRBJ1-1,-,TRBV20-1,13,TGCAGTGCTACAAGACAGGGGAGAGCTGAAGCTTTCTTT,CSATRQGRAEAFF
-,TRBJ2-6,many,TRBV28,12,TGTGCCAGCACGGGGGACAGCAACGTCCTGACTTTC,CASTGDSNVLTF
-,TRBJ1-1,few,TRBV6-2/TRBV6-3,16,TGTGCCAGCAGTAAACCCCAGGCGTTTTCGGGCACTGAAGCTTTCTTT,CASSKPQAFSGTEAFF
-,TRBJ2-1,-,TRBV7-9,16,TGTGCCAGCAGCTCCGGCCGCCGACAGGCGTACAATGAGCAGTTCTTC,CASSSGRRQAYNEQFF
-,TRBJ2-3,few,TRBV4-1,14,TGCGCCAGCAGCCAAACTGTTGGGATAGATACGCAGTATTTT,CASSQTVGIDTQYF
-,TRBJ2-7,many,TRBV9,14,TGTGCCAGCAGCGTAGGGGTTACCTCCTACGAGCAGTACTTC,CASSVGVTSYEQYF
TRBD1,TRBJ1-2,few,TRBV20-1,14,TGCAGTGCTAGGCGTGCAGGGGGTTTCTATGGCTACACCTTC,CSARRAGGFYGYTF
-,TRBJ1-4,many,TRBV20-1,13,TGCAGTGCTAGAGAAAGGTTAAATGAAAAACTGTTTTTT,CSARERLNEKLFF
TRBD1,TRBJ1-5,few,TRBV7-9,16,TGTGCCAGCAGCGCGACAGGGGGTTGGAGCAATCAGCCCCAGCATTTT,CASSATGGWSNQPQHF
-,TRBJ2-7,many,TRBV2,13,TGTGCCAGCAGCGGGGACACCTCCTACGAGCAGTACTTC,CASSGDTSYEQYF
TRBD1,TRBJ1-4,many,TRBV7-2,15,TGTGCCAGCAGTCCGACAGGGGCGTTTAATGAAAAACTGTTTTTT,CASSPTGAFNEKLFF
TRBD1,TRBJ1-1,-,TRBV28,15,TGTGCCAGCAGTCCCGCCTCCAGGGGGACCACTGAAGCTTTCTTT,CASSPASRGTTEAFF
-,TRBJ1-4,few,TRBV10-3,13,TGTGCCATCAGTGAGGGGGGTAATGAAAAACTGTTTTTT,CAISEGGNEKLFF
-,TRBJ2-1,few,TRBV20-1,13,TGCAGTGCTAGAGACGGGGGGCTCGGTGAGCAGTTCTTC,CSARDGGLGEQFF
-,TRBJ2-3,-,TRBV4-2,17,TGTGCCAGCAGCCAAGGTGGGGCAGGGGCTGATACAGATACGCAGTATTTT,CASSQGGAGADTDTQYF
-,TRBJ2-3,-,TRBV12-3/TRBV12-4,14,TGTGCCAGCAGGCGCCGGGGCTTAGGGGATACGCAGTATTTT,CASRRRGLGDTQYF
TRBD1,TRBJ1-2,many,TRBV12-3/TRBV12-4,15,TGTGCCAGCAGTTTCGGTGGACAGGGAATCTATGGCTACACCTTC,CASSFGGQGIYGYTF
-,TRBJ1-2,many,TRBV7-2,13,TGTGCCAGCAGCCCTATCTCAGGGTCTGGCTACACCTTC,CASSPISGSGYTF
-,TRBJ2-2,few,TRBV9,16,TGTGCCAGCAGCGTAGGGTCGTATGGACCTACCGGGGAGCTGTTTTTT,CASSVGSYGPTGELFF
TRBD2,TRBJ2-7,many,TRBV4-1,17,TGCGCCAGCAGCCAAGCGGCGTATAAGCGGGAGGCCGACGAGCAGTACTTC,CASSQAAYKREADEQYF
-,TRBJ2-7,-,TRBV4-2,13,TGTGCCAGCAGCCCGGGGGCCCTCTACGAGCAGTACTTC,CASSPGALYEQYF